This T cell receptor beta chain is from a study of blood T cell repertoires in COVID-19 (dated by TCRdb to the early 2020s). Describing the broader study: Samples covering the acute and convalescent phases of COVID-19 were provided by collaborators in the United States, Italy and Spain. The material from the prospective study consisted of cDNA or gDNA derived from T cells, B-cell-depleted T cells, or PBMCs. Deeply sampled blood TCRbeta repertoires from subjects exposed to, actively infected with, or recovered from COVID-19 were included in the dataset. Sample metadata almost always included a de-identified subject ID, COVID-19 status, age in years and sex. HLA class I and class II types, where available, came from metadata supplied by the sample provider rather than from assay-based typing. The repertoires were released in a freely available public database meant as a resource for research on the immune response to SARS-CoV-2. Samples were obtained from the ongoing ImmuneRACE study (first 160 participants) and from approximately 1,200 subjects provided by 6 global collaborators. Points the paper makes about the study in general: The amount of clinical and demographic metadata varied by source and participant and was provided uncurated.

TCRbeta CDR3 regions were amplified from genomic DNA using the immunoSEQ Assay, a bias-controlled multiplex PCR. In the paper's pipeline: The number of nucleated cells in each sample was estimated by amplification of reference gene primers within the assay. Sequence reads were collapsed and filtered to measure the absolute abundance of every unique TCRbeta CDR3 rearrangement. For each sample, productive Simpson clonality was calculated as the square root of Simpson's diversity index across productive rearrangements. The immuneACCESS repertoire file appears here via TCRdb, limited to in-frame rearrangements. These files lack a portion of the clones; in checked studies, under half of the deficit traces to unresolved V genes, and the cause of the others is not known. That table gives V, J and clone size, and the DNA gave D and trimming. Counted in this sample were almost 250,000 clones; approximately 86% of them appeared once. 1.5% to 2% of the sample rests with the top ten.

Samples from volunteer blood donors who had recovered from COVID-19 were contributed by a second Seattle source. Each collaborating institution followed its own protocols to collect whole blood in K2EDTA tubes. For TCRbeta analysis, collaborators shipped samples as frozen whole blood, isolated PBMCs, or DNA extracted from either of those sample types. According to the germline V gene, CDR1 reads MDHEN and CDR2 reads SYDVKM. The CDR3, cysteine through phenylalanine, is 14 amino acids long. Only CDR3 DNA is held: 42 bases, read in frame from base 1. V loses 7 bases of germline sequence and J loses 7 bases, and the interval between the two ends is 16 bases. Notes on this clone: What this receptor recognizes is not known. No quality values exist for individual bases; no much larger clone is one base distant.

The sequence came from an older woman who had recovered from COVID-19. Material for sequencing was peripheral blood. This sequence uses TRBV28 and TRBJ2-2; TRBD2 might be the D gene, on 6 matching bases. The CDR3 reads CASNRPAGIGELFF. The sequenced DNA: TGTGCCAGCAATCGCCCCGCGGGGATCGGGGAGCTGTTTTTT.